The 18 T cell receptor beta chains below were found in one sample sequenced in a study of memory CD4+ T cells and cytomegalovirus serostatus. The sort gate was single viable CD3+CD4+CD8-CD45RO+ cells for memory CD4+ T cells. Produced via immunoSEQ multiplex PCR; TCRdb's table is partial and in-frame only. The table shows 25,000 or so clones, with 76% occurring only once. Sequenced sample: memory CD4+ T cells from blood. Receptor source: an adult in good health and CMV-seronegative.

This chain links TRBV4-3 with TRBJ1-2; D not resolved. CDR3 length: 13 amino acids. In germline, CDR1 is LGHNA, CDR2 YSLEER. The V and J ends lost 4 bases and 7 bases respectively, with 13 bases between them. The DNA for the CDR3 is TGCGCCAGCAGCCCGGCGGTTGGGTTTGGCTACACCTTC. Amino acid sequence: CASSPAVGFGYTF.

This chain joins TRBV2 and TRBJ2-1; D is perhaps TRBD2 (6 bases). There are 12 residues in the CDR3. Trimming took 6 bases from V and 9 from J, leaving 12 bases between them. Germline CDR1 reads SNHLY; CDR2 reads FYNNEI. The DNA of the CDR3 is TGTGCCAGCAGCCCCCGGGAGTTTGAGCAGTTCTTC. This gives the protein CASSPREFEQFF.

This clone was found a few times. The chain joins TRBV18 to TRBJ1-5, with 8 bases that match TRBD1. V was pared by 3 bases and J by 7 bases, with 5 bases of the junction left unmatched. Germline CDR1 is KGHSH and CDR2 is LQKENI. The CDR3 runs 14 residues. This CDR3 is CASSPDREGQPQHF. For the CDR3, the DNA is TGTGCCAGCTCACCGGACAGGGAAGGCCAGCCCCAGCATTTT. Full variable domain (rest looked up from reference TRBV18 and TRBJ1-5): NAGVMQNPRHLVRRRGQEARLRCSPMKGHSHVYWYRQLPEEGLKFMVYLQKENIIDESGMPKERFSAEFPKEGPSILRIQQVVRGDSAAYFCASSPDREGQPQHFGDGTRLSIL.

CDR3 amino acids: CASSLSQGAKYEQYF. The CDR3 coding sequence is TGCGCCAGCAGCTTGTCCCAGGGGGCTAAATACGAGCAGTACTTC. This chain connects TRBV5-1 to TRBJ2-7; 8 nucleotides agree with TRBD1. CDR1 SGHRS and CDR2 YFSETQ come from the germline V gene. The CDR3 sequence is 15 residues long. The trim removed 1 base at V and 4 bases at J, leaving 7 bases unmatched.

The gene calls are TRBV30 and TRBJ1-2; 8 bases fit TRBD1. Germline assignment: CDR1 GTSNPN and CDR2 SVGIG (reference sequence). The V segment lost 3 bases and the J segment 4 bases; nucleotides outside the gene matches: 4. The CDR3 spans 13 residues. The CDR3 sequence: CAWSRDRPYGYTF. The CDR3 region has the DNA TGTGCCTGGAGCCGGGACAGGCCCTATGGCTACACCTTC.

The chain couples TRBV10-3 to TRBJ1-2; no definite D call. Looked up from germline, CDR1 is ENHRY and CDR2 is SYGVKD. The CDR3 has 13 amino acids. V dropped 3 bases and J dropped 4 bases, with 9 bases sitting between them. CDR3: CAISDGQFYGYTF. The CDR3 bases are TGTGCCATCAGTGACGGGCAGTTCTATGGCTACACCTTC.

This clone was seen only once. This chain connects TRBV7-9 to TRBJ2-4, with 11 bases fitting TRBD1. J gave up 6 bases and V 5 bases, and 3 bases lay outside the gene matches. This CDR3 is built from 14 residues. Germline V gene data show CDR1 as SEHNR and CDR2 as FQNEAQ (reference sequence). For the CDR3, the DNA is TGTGCCAGCAGCGAGGGGACAGGGGGAAACATTCAGTACTTC. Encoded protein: CASSEGTGGNIQYF.

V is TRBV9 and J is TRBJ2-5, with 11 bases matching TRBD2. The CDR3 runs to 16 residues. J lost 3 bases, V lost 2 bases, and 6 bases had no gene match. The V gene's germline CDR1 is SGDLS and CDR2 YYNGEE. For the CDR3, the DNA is TGTGCCAGCAGCGTGGACGTACTAGCGGGGGAAGAGACCCAGTACTTC. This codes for CASSVDVLAGEETQYF. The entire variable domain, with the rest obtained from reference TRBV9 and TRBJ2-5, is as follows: DSGVTQTPKHLITATGQRVTLRCSPRSGDLSVYWYQQSLDQGLQFLIQYYNGEERAKGNILERFSAQQFPDLHSELNLSSLELGDSALYFCASSVDVLAGEETQYFGPGTRLLVL.

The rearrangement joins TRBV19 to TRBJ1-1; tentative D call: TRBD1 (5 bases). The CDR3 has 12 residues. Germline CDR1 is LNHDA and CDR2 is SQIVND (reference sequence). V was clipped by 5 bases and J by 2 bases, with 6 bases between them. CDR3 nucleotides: TGTGCCAGTAGTGGACAAAACACTGAAGCTTTCTTT. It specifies CASSGQNTEAFF.

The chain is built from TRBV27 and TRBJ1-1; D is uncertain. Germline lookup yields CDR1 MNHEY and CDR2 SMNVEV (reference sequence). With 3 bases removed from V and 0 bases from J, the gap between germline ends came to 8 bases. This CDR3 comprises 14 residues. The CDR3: CASSFGILNTEAFF. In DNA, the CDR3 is TGTGCCAGCAGTTTCGGCATACTGAACACTGAAGCTTTCTTT.

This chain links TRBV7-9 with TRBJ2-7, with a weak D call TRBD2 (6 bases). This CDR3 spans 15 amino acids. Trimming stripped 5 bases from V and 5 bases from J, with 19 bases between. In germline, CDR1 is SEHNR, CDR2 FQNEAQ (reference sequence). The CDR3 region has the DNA TGTGCCAGCAGCCTCCGAAGGGATCGGGGGAACGAGCAGTACTTC. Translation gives CASSLRRDRGNEQYF.

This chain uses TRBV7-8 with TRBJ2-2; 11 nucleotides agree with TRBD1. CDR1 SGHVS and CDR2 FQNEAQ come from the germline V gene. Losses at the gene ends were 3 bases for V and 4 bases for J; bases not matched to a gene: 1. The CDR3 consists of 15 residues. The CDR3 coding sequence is TGTGCCAGCAGCTTCGGGACAGGGGGCACCGGGGAGCTGTTTTTT. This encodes CASSFGTGGTGELFF. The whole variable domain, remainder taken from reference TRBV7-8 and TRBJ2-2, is GAGVSQSPRYKVAKRGQDVALRCDPISGHVSLFWYQQALGQGPEFLTYFQNEAQLDKSGLPSDRFFAERPEGSVSTLKIQRTQQEDSAVYLCASSFGTGGTGELFFGEGSRLTVL.

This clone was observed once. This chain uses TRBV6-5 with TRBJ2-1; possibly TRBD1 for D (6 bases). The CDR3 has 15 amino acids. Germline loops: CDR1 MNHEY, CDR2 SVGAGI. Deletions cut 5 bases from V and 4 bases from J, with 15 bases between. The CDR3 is CASSPQGAPYNEQFF. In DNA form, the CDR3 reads TGTGCCAGCAGTCCACAGGGAGCACCGTACAATGAGCAGTTCTTC.

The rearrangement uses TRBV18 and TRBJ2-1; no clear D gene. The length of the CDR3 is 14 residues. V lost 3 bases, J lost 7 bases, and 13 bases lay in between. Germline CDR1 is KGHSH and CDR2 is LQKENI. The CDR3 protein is CASSPDRVSNEQFF. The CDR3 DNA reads TGTGCCAGCTCACCGGATCGGGTGTCTAATGAGCAGTTCTTC.

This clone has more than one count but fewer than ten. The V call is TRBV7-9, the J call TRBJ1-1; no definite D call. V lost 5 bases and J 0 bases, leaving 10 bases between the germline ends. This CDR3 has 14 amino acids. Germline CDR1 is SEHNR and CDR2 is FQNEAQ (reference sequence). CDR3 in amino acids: CASSQSTLNTEAFF. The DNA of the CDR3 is TGTGCCAGCAGCCAATCTACGTTGAACACTGAAGCTTTCTTT.

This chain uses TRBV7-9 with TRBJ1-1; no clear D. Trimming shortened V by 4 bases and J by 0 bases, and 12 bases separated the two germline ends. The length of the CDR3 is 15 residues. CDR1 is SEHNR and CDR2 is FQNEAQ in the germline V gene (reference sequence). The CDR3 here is CASSSLQELNTEAFF. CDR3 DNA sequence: TGTGCCAGCAGCTCACTCCAGGAGTTGAACACTGAAGCTTTCTTT.

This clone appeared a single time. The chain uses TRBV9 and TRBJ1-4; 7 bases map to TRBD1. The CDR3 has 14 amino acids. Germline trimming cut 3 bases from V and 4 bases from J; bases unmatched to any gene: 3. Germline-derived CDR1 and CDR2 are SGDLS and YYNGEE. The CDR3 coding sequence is TGTGCCAGCAGCGGGGGACAGAATAATGAAAAACTGTTTTTT. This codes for CASSGGQNNEKLFF. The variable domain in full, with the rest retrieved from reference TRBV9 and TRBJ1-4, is DSGVTQTPKHLITATGQRVTLRCSPRSGDLSVYWYQQSLDQGLQFLIQYYNGEERAKGNILERFSAQQFPDLHSELNLSSLELGDSALYFCASSGGQNNEKLFFGSGTQLSVL.

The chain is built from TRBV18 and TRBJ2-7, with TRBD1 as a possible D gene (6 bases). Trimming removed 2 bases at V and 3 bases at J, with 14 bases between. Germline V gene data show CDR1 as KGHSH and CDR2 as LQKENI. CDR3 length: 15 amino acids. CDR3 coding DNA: TGTGCCAGCTCACCAAGTCAGACAGGAAACTACGAGCAGTACTTC. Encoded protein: CASSPSQTGNYEQYF.